The 4 T cell receptor beta chains presented below share a single source sample, sequenced in a study of T cells in tumors and immune-related adverse events. Assay used: immunoSEQ multiplex PCR; TCRdb lists only in-frame clones, some missing. The table has tens of thousands of clones, just over 90% seen once; the top ten hold around 1.5%. The input for sequencing was lymph node tissue, taken from a patient treated with anti-PD-1 therapy. The receptor set was obtained from a female donor with metastatic renal cell carcinoma.

This clone has just a few counts. CDR3 bases: TGTGCCAGTAGTCCGGGGGCGGCAGGGGCCAACGTCCTGACTTTC. This encodes CASSPGAAGANVLTF. The chain recombines TRBV19 with TRBJ2-6; D is perhaps TRBD1 or TRBD2 (6 bases each). Trimming removed 5 bases at V and 4 bases at J, with 12 bases between. Germline V gene data show CDR1 as LNHDA and CDR2 as SQIVND (reference sequence). This CDR3 comprises 15 residues.

The chain is built from TRBV7-8 and TRBJ1-2; 9 nucleotides line up with TRBD1. The CDR3 runs to 16 residues. The ends lost 5 bases at V and 3 bases at J; junction bases unmatched: 10. Per germline, CDR1 SGHVS and CDR2 FQNEAQ. CDR3 protein: CASSPGGQGSYYGYTF. CDR3 nucleotides: TGTGCCAGCAGCCCAGGGGGACAGGGATCGTACTATGGCTACACCTTC.

V is TRBV20-1 and J is TRBJ1-2, with a possible D match to TRBD1 (6 bases). Trimming pared 8 bases from V and 2 bases from J, leaving 9 bases between. Per the germline V gene, CDR1 is DFQATT and CDR2 is SNEGSKA (reference sequence). The CDR3 totals 11 residues. The CDR3 sequence is CSTGSNYGYTF. For the CDR3, the DNA is TGCAGTACAGGGAGCAACTATGGCTACACCTTC.

The rearrangement joins TRBV30 to TRBJ2-7, with D tentatively TRBD1 or TRBD2 (5 bases each). The V end was cut by 2 bases, the J end by 1 base, with 12 bases between. Germline values: CDR1 GTSNPN, CDR2 SVGIG (reference sequence). This CDR3 contains 14 residues. DNA for the CDR3: TGTGCCTGGAGTCCCGGGACCGTATCCTACGAGCAGTACTTC. Translated: CAWSPGTVSYEQYF.